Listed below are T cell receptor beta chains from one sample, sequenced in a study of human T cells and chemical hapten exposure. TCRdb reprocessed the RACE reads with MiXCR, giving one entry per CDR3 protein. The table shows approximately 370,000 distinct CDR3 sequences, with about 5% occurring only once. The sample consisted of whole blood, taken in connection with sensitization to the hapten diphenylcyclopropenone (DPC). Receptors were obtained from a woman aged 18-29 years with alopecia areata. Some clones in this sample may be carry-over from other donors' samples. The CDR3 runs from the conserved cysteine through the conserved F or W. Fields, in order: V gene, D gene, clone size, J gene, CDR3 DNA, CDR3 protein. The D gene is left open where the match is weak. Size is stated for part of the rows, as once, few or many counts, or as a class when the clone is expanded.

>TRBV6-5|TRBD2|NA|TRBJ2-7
TGTGCCAGCAGTTACTCGACCGGGACTAGCGGAAACGAGCAGTACTTC
CASSYSTGTSGNEQYF
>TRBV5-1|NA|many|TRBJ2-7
TGCGCCAGCAGCTTGGGGCGCGACGAGCAGTACTTC
CASSLGRDEQYF
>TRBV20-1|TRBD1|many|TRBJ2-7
TGCAGTGCTAGGCCTTCCGGGACAGCCTACGAGCAGTACTTC
CSARPSGTAYEQYF
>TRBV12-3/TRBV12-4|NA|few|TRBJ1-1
TGTGCCAGCAGTCCCCTAGAGGGGACTGAAGCTTTCTTT
CASSPLEGTEAFF
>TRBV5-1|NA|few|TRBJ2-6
TGCGCCAGCAGCCCAGGCGACGTTGGGGCCAACGTCCTGACTTTC
CASSPGDVGANVLTF
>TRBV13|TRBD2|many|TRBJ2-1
TGTGCCAGCAGCTTAATCGGAATTGCGGGGGGGTTATACAATGAGCAGTTCTTC
CASSLIGIAGGLYNEQFF
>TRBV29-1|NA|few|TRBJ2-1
TGCAGCGTTGCGCTAGAGGCCATCTCCTACAATGAGCAGTTCTTC
CSVALEAISYNEQFF
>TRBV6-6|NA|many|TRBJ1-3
TGTGCCAGCCGGGGGCAGGGCCCTGGAAACACCATATATTTT
CASRGQGPGNTIYF
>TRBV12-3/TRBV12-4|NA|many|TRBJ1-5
TGTGCCAGCAGTTTAAACCGGGACGGACAGCCCCAGCATTTT
CASSLNRDGQPQHF
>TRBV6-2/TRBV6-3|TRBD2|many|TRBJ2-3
TGTGCCAGCAGTTACCCTACCACGAGCGGGGCAGCGAGGGAGGATACGCAGTATTTT
CASSYPTTSGAAREDTQYF
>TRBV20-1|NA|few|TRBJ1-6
TGCAGTGCTAGACGGACCGGGTCCTATAATTCACCCCTCCACTTT
CSARRTGSYNSPLHF
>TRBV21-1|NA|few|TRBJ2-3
TGTGCCAGCAGCAAACTCAGAGACCCGCGGCCAGATACGCAGTATTTT
CASSKLRDPRPDTQYF
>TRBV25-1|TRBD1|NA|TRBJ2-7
TGTGCCAGCCGTGGACAGGGGGGGAACTACGAGCAGTACTTC
CASRGQGGNYEQYF
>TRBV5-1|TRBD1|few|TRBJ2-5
TGCGCCAGCAGCTCCCACAGGGGATCGGGAGAGACCCAGTACTTC
CASSSHRGSGETQYF
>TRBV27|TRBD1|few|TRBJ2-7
TGTGCCAGCAGTCCGGGGACAGGAACCTCCTACGAGCAGTACTTC
CASSPGTGTSYEQYF
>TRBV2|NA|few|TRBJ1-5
TGTGCCAGCATTAACGAGGGAGGCAATCAGCCCCAGCATTTT
CASINEGGNQPQHF
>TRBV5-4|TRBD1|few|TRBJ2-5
TGTGCCAGCAGCTTGAAGACAGGGGTCGAGGAGACCCAGTACTTC
CASSLKTGVEETQYF
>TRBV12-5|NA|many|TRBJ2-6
TGTGCTAGTGGTTTGTACAGGGCCCCTGGCTCTGGGGCCAACGTCCTGACTTTC
CASGLYRAPGSGANVLTF
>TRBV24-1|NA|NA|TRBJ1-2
TGTGCCACCAGCAGGGACCCTAACTATGGCTACACCTTC
CATSRDPNYGYTF
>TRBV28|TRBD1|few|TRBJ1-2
TGTGCCAGCAGTTTATTTGGGACAGGGAATGGCTACACCTTC
CASSLFGTGNGYTF
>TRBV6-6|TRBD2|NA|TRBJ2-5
TGTGCCAGCATAAGTAGCGGGGTAGAGACCCAGTACTTC
CASISSGVETQYF
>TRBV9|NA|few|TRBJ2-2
TGTGCCAGCGGACCGGGACACCCTGGGGAGCTGTTTTTT
CASGPGHPGELFF
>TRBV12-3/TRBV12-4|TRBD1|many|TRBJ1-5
TGTGCCAGCAGTCGGACAGGGGACGGGGAGCCCCAGCATTTT
CASSRTGDGEPQHF